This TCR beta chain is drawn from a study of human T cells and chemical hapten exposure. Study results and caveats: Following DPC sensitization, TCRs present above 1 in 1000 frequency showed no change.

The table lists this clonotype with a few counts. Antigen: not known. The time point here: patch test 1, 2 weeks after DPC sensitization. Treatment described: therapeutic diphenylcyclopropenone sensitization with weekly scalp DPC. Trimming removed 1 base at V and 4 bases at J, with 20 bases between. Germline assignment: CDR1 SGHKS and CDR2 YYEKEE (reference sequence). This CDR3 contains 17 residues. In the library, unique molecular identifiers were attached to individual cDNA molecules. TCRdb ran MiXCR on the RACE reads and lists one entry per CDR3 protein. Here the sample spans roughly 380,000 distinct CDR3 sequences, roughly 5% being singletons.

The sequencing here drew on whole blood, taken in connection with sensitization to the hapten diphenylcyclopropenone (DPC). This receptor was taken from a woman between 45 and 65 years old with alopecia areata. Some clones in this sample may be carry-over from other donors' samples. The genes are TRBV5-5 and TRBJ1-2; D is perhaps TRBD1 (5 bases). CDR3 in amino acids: CASSLTPQASLSYGYTF. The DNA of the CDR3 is TGTGCCAGCAGCTTGACCCCACAGGCTTCCCTCTCCTATGGCTACACCTTC.